This passage covers 21 T cell receptor beta chains from one sample sequenced in a study of shared clonotypes between healthy human individuals. Clones were sequenced by immunoSEQ multiplex PCR, and TCRdb holds only the in-frame ones, with some missing. The repertoire holds a few million clones, more than 80% seen once, with under 0.45% in the top ten. Sequencing was performed on naive CD4+ T cells from PBMCs. Stated subset: CD45RA+ positively selected. The receptors shown here come from a man aged 18 to 30 in good health. Some clones in this sample may be carry-over from other donors' samples.

The rearrangement links TRBV6-5 to TRBJ1-1, with 9 positions matching TRBD1. CDR3 length: 13 residues. Trimming cost V 5 bases and J 9 bases; bases outside gene matches: 7. The V gene's germline CDR1 is MNHEY and CDR2 SVGAGI. The CDR3: CASSQGQGSQAFF. In DNA, the CDR3 is TGTGCCAGCAGTCAGGGACAGGGTTCGCAAGCTTTCTTT.

The chain joins TRBV18 to TRBJ1-4; TRBD1 matches 8 bases. The ends lost 3 bases at V and 8 bases at J; junction bases unmatched: 8. Germline V CDR1 and CDR2: KGHSH, LQKENI. The CDR3 consists of 15 residues. The CDR3 spells CASSPSQGVREKLFF. Here the CDR3 DNA reads TGTGCCAGCTCACCCTCACAGGGGGTAAGAGAAAAACTGTTTTTT.

The chain joins TRBV2 to TRBJ1-2; possibly TRBD1 for D (6 bases). Trimming took off 6 bases at V and 4 bases at J, with 15 bases between the two ends. The CDR3 runs to 14 residues. Germline values: CDR1 SNHLY, CDR2 FYNNEI. The CDR3 nucleotides read TGTGCCAGCAGCCGTTTGGTGGGGGCCTATGGCTACACCTTC. This translates into CASSRLVGAYGYTF.

The rearrangement joins TRBV5-1 to TRBJ2-7; TRBD2 agrees at 14 bases. V trimming: 4 bases; J trimming: 4 bases; junction bases outside the gene matches: 7. The germline CDR1 and CDR2 sequences are SGHRS and YFSETQ. The CDR3 loop spans 16 amino acids. CDR3 protein: CASSGGTSGSVYEQYF. CDR3 nucleotides: TGCGCCAGCAGCGGGGGGACTAGCGGGAGTGTGTACGAGCAGTACTTC.

This chain joins TRBV7-3 and TRBJ2-1; 9 nucleotides line up with TRBD2. Germline V lookup: CDR1 SGHTA, CDR2 FQGTGA. J was trimmed by 7 bases and V by 5 bases; bases with no gene match: 6. This CDR3 is 14 amino acids long. CDR3 in amino acids: CASSPSGMDNEQFF. The CDR3 nucleotides read TGTGCCAGCAGCCCTAGCGGGATGGATAATGAGCAGTTCTTC.

V gene TRBV19 combines with J gene TRBJ1-5; maybe TRBD1 (5 bases). This CDR3 region has 14 residues. Germline V gene lookup returns CDR1 LNHDA and CDR2 SQIVND (reference sequence). V lost 5 bases, J lost 5 bases, and 13 bases lay in between. CDR3 sequence reads: CASSATQGYQPQHF. CDR3 DNA sequence: TGTGCCAGTAGTGCAACGCAGGGATATCAGCCCCAGCATTTT. The entire variable domain, with the rest obtained from reference TRBV19 and TRBJ1-5, is as follows: DGGITQSPKYLFRKEGQNVTLSCEQNLNHDAMYWYRQDPGQGLRLIYYSQIVNDFQKGDIAEGYSVSREKKESFPLTVTSAQKNPTAFYLCASSATQGYQPQHFGDGTRLSIL.

CDR3 bases: TGCGCCAGCAGCTGGGGGGACAGAGAGACCACAGATACGCAGTATTTT. Translating gives CASSWGDRETTDTQYF. V and J are TRBV5-1 and TRBJ2-3; tentative D call: TRBD1 (7 bases). V gave up 3 bases and J gave up 2 bases, with 16 bases separating them. Looked up from germline, CDR1 is SGHRS and CDR2 is YFSETQ. This CDR3 has 16 amino acids.

This sequence joins TRBV27 and TRBJ1-2; the D is unclear. This CDR3 has 12 amino acids. The germline V and J ends were trimmed by 8 bases and 2 bases, with 9 bases remaining between them. Per germline, CDR1 MNHEY and CDR2 SMNVEV (reference sequence). The CDR3 loop reads CASRMPNYGYTF. The CDR3 bases are TGTGCCAGCCGGATGCCAAACTATGGCTACACCTTC.

The J gene is TRBJ2-3, the V gene TRBV9, with D possibly matching TRBD1 (6 bases). The CDR3 contains 14 residues. Between the trimmed V and J ends, which lost 3 bases and 5 bases, there was a span of 13 bases. The germline V gene has CDR1 SGDLS and CDR2 YYNGEE. The CDR3 region has the DNA TGTGCCAGCAGCGACCCCCGAGGGGGAGATACGCAGTATTTT. Protein sequence: CASSDPRGGDTQYF.

The chain joins TRBV4-1 to TRBJ2-7, with D perhaps TRBD1 (6 bases). V was shortened by 8 bases and J by 0 bases, with 17 bases between the two germline ends. This CDR3 has 15 amino acids. The germline V gene has CDR1 MGHRA and CDR2 YSYEKL. CDR3: CASPWGHLNSYEQYF. The CDR3 DNA reads as TGCGCCAGCCCGTGGGGACACCTGAACTCCTACGAGCAGTACTTC.

The V and J genes are TRBV4-3 and TRBJ2-3, with a tentative D call TRBD1 (5 bases). Trimming took 5 bases from V and 6 from J, leaving 21 bases between them. The CDR3 length is 16 residues. Germline V gene lookup returns CDR1 LGHNA and CDR2 YSLEER. In DNA form, the CDR3 reads TGCGCCAGCAGCATCCAGGGTCAGGTGAACCCCGATACGCAGTATTTT. Its translation is CASSIQGQVNPDTQYF.

This sequence joins TRBV6-5 and TRBJ1-2; D ambiguous. Deletions cut 0 bases from V and 8 bases from J, with 7 bases between. CDR1 is MNHEY, CDR2 SVGAGI, per germline. The CDR3 has 12 residues. The CDR3 DNA follows: TGTGCCAGCAGTTACTCGCTGAGGGGCTACACCTTC. Its protein is CASSYSLRGYTF.

The chain employs TRBV28 and TRBJ1-2; D may be TRBD1 (5 bases). The CDR3 contains 13 residues. With 8 bases removed from V and 8 bases from J, the gap between germline ends came to 18 bases. Germline-derived CDR1 and CDR2 are MDHEN and SYDVKM. This CDR3 reads CASGPGRRYGYTF. The DNA of the CDR3 is TGTGCCAGCGGACCGGGACGGAGATACGGCTACACCTTC.

This chain links TRBV7-9 with TRBJ2-7, with 11 bases fitting TRBD2. CDR1 and CDR2 (germline): SEHNR, FQNEAQ (reference sequence). The junction had 8 bases not matched to a gene; V was cut back by 5 bases and J by 5 bases. The length of the CDR3 is 15 residues. CDR3 sequence (DNA): TGTGCCAGCAGCAGAATAGCGGGAGGGCCCAACGAGCAGTACTTC. The encoded protein is CASSRIAGGPNEQYF.

In DNA, the CDR3 is TGCAGTCCCGGGGCCATTCGCGTCTCCTACAATGAGCAGTTCTTC. This gives the protein CSPGAIRVSYNEQFF. This chain connects TRBV29-1 to TRBJ2-1; tentatively, D is TRBD1 or TRBD2 (5 bases each). CDR3 length equals 15 residues. CDR1 SQVTM and CDR2 ANQGSEA come from the germline V gene.

The genes are TRBV28 and TRBJ2-2, with 9 nucleotides matching TRBD2. The CDR3 totals 17 residues. The V gene end was trimmed by 5 bases and the J gene end by 4 bases; junction bases not matched to a gene: 11. Germline CDR1 and CDR2: MDHEN and SYDVKM. The chain's CDR3 is CASSDLVLAGPTGELFF. For the CDR3, the DNA is TGTGCCAGCAGTGATTTGGTGCTAGCGGGACCCACCGGGGAGCTGTTTTTT.

The chain uses TRBV4-1 and TRBJ1-1, with D perhaps TRBD1 (5 bases). V was shortened by 1 base and J by 4 bases, with 10 bases between the two germline ends. CDR1 MGHRA and CDR2 YSYEKL come from the germline V gene. The CDR3 is 14 amino acids. The CDR3 spells CASSQVRGLTEAFF. The CDR3 region has the DNA TGCGCCAGCAGCCAAGTGCGGGGACTCACTGAAGCTTTCTTT.

V gene TRBV10-3 combines with J gene TRBJ1-1; perhaps TRBD1 as D (5 bases). Trimming took off 0 bases at V and 2 bases at J, with 10 bases between the two ends. CDR3 length: 15 amino acids. Germline loops: CDR1 ENHRY, CDR2 SYGVKD. As DNA, the CDR3 is TGTGCCATCAGTGAGTCTTATGGGGCCAACACTGAAGCTTTCTTT. Amino acids: CAISESYGANTEAFF.

This chain links TRBV4-3 with TRBJ2-1; 7 positions match TRBD1. This CDR3 comprises 14 residues. Trimming took 3 bases from V and 3 from J; bases not matched to a gene: 2. CDR1 and CDR2 (germline): LGHNA, YSLEER. The CDR3 is CASSQGQFYNEQFF. Here the CDR3 DNA reads TGCGCCAGCAGCCAGGGACAGTTCTACAATGAGCAGTTCTTC.

The chain has TRBV2 and TRBJ1-1; D remains ambiguous. The germline CDR1 and CDR2 sequences are SNHLY and FYNNEI. V was trimmed by 9 bases and J by 8 bases, leaving 16 bases between them. This CDR3 is 12 amino acids long. DNA of the CDR3: TGTGCCAGGGGTGGCGGGCTGGGCGAAGCTTTCTTT. Translated, it gives CARGGGLGEAFF.

The chain links TRBV5-6 to TRBJ2-5; 8 positions agree with TRBD2. V dropped 2 bases and J dropped 5; count of bases not matched to a gene: 5. Germline-derived CDR1 and CDR2 are SGHDT and YYEEEE. The CDR3 is made up of 14 amino acids. The CDR3 protein is CASSLSSGSETQYF. DNA of the CDR3: TGTGCCAGCAGCTTATCGAGCGGGAGCGAGACCCAGTACTTC. Full variable domain (rest looked up from reference TRBV5-6 and TRBJ2-5): DAGVTQSPTHLIKTRGQQVTLRCSPKSGHDTVSWYQQALGQGPQFIFQYYEEEERQRGNFPDRFSGHQFPNYSSELNVNALLLGDSALYLCASSLSSGSETQYFGPGTRLLVL.